These 32 T cell receptor beta chains share one sample of origin, sequenced in a study of beta chain features in type 1 diabetes. Reverse transcribing all isolated RNA meant expressed TCRB transcripts were sequenced. Profiling relied on immunoSEQ multiplex PCR, and the TCRdb table lists in-frame clones only, not all of them. The repertoire holds under 450,000 clones, approximately 15% seen once, with about 0.04% in the top ten. What was sequenced was naive CD4+ T cells from blood. The receptors shown here come from a man aged 25 to 40 in good health.

This clone has a handful of counts. This sequence joins TRBV29-1 and TRBJ1-2; 9 bases map to TRBD1. From germline, CDR1 is SQVTM and CDR2 ANQGSEA. This CDR3 region has 14 residues. Trimming took 6 bases from V and 4 from J; bases not matched to a gene: 9. The CDR3 DNA is TGCAGCGTCACCACCGGGACAGGGACCTATGGCTACACCTTC. It is translated as CSVTTGTGTYGYTF.

The sample holds a few counts of this clone. The J gene is TRBJ2-3, the V gene TRBV5-6; D uncertain. Germline V gene sequence: CDR1 SGHDT, CDR2 YYEEEE. V was pared by 2 bases and J by 2 bases, with 12 bases between. The CDR3 consists of 15 residues. The CDR3 bases are TGTGCCAGCAGCTTTAGGAATTGGGACACAGATACGCAGTATTTT. It encodes CASSFRNWDTDTQYF. Variable domain in full (rest from reference TRBV5-6 and TRBJ2-3): DAGVTQSPTHLIKTRGQQVTLRCSPKSGHDTVSWYQQALGQGPQFIFQYYEEEERQRGNFPDRFSGHQFPNYSSELNVNALLLGDSALYLCASSFRNWDTDTQYFGPGTRLTVL.

This clone was observed a handful of times. The V gene is TRBV9, the J gene TRBJ2-2, with no clear D. The germline V gene has CDR1 SGDLS and CDR2 YYNGEE. This CDR3 spans 12 amino acids. V was trimmed by 3 bases and J by 7 bases, leaving 7 bases between them. DNA of the CDR3: TGTGCCAGCAGCGCCGGTCACGGGGAGCTGTTTTTT. It yields the protein CASSAGHGELFF.

This clone has a handful of counts. This rearrangement joins TRBV5-4 to TRBJ1-2; D is unclear. Germline CDR1 reads SGHNT; CDR2 reads YYREEE (reference sequence). The CDR3 covers 12 residues. Trimming removed 0 bases from V and 5 bases from J, with 5 bases in between. The CDR3 DNA reads TGTGCCAGCAGCTTGGAGGAGTATGGCTACACCTTC. Residues: CASSLEEYGYTF.

The chain is built from TRBV7-2 and TRBJ2-5; no firm D call. V was shortened by 0 bases and J by 5 bases, with 13 bases between the two germline ends. The CDR3 runs 15 residues. Germline V CDR1 and CDR2: SGHTA, FQGNSA. The CDR3 nucleotides are TGTGCCAGCAGCTTAGCGGTTGGATTCAGGGAGACCCAGTACTTC. Amino acids: CASSLAVGFRETQYF.

The chain links TRBV4-2 to TRBJ2-1, with TRBD2 as a possible D gene (5 bases). The CDR3 sequence is 18 residues long. V was cut by 1 base and J by 1 base, with 17 bases left in between. Germline V CDR1 and CDR2: LGHNA, YNFKEQ. The CDR3 bases are TGTGCCAGCAGCCAAGGCGTTCGTGGACTCCATTCCTACAATGAGCAGTTCTTC. It translates to CASSQGVRGLHSYNEQFF.

There are a few counts of this clone. The rearrangement uses TRBV28 and TRBJ2-1, with D possibly being TRBD2 (6 bases). CDR1 is MDHEN and CDR2 is SYDVKM in the germline V gene. The V and J ends lost 2 bases and 8 bases respectively, with 19 bases between them. This CDR3 is 16 amino acids long. The CDR3 protein is CASSLRRGGALDEQFF. The CDR3 nucleotides are TGTGCCAGCAGTTTACGCCGAGGCGGGGCCTTGGATGAGCAGTTCTTC.

This CDR3 reads CASSQLPGPRREKLFF. In DNA form, the CDR3 reads TGCGCCAGCAGCCAACTCCCGGGTCCCCGAAGGGAAAAACTGTTTTTT. This chain joins TRBV4-1 and TRBJ1-4; D unclear. CDR1 is MGHRA, CDR2 YSYEKL, per germline. Trimming left V 2 bases short and J 8 bases short, with 18 bases between. The CDR3 is 16 residues long.

This chain links TRBV7-2 with TRBJ2-7; 11 bases match TRBD1. This CDR3 is built from 14 residues. The junction had 6 bases not matched to a gene; V was cut back by 7 bases and J by 4 bases. CDR1 is SGHTA and CDR2 is FQGNSA in the germline V gene. The CDR3 reads CASKRDRGTYEQYF. CDR3 nucleotide sequence: TGTGCCAGCAAACGGGACAGGGGGACGTACGAGCAGTACTTC.

This sequence joins TRBV25-1 and TRBJ2-5, with no clear D. Gene TRBJ2-7 matches the end of the DNA better, so the J call may be wrong. The germline gives CDR1 MGHDK, CDR2 SYGVNS. This CDR3 has 11 amino acids. The DNA for the CDR3 is TGTGCCAGCAGTGAATTCTCCGAGCAGTACTTC. This codes for CASSEFSEQYF.

This sequence joins TRBV7-2 and TRBJ2-3; the D is unclear. The germline gives CDR1 SGHTA, CDR2 FQGNSA. V was trimmed by 2 bases and J by 5 bases, leaving 11 bases between them. The CDR3 has 14 amino acids. CDR3 loop: CASSLRSIGDTQYF. CDR3 DNA sequence: TGTGCCAGCAGCTTAAGGTCTATTGGAGATACGCAGTATTTT.

V and J are TRBV2 and TRBJ2-1; D possibly matches TRBD1 or TRBD2 (5 bases each). Germline assignment: CDR1 SNHLY and CDR2 FYNNEI. The CDR3 length is 15 residues. Trimming removed 0 bases from V and 7 bases from J, with 13 bases in between. The CDR3 sequence is CASSEAGQGPNEQFF. The CDR3 DNA reads as TGTGCCAGCAGTGAAGCGGGGCAGGGACCAAATGAGCAGTTCTTC.

To note about this clone: Other DNA sequences within the sample encode an identical CDR3. The J gene is TRBJ1-1, the V gene TRBV30; D might be TRBD1 (6 bases). V lost 0 bases and J lost 1, with 6 bases in between. Germline V gene data show CDR1 as GTSNPN and CDR2 as SVGIG (reference sequence). This CDR3 region has 13 residues. The CDR3 bases are TGTGCCTGGAGTGTAGGGGGGAACACTGAAGCTTTCTTT. Its translation is CAWSVGGNTEAFF.

V is TRBV4-3 and J is TRBJ2-7; 14 bases align to TRBD2. V gave up 4 bases and J gave up 4 bases; unmatched junction bases: 3. This CDR3 has 15 residues. Germline V gene data show CDR1 as LGHNA and CDR2 as YSLEER. CDR3 sequence (DNA): TGCGCCAGCAGCCTGGGACTAGCGGGAGTGTACGAGCAGTACGTC. Translated: CASSLGLAGVYEQYV.

The chain links TRBV29-1 to TRBJ2-2; a weak D match, TRBD2 (5 bases). V gave up 7 bases and J gave up 7 bases, with 19 bases separating them. Germline V lookup: CDR1 SQVTM, CDR2 ANQGSEA. The CDR3 is 14 amino acids. CDR3 residues: CSARKAGPGGELFF. The CDR3 bases are TGCAGCGCCCGGAAGGCGGGTCCTGGCGGGGAGCTGTTTTTT.

V and J are TRBV5-4 and TRBJ1-1, with D maybe TRBD1 (5 bases). CDR1 and CDR2 from the germline V gene are SGHNT and YYREEE (reference sequence). This CDR3 spans 12 amino acids. Trimming pared 1 base from V and 6 bases from J, leaving 7 bases between. Here the CDR3 DNA reads TGTGCCAGCAGCTTGAGGGGAGCTGAAGCTTTCTTT. Amino acids: CASSLRGAEAFF.

This clone has more than one count but fewer than ten. The rearrangement uses TRBV2 and TRBJ2-5; TRBD1 might be the D (7 bases). The V end was cut by 2 bases, the J end by 6 bases, with 16 bases between. CDR1 is SNHLY and CDR2 is FYNNEI in the germline V gene. The CDR3 contains 15 residues. The CDR3 spells CASSENPGGMKTQYF. The CDR3 bases are TGTGCCAGCAGTGAAAATCCAGGGGGGATGAAGACCCAGTACTTC.

The rearrangement links TRBV25-1 to TRBJ1-2; TRBD1 agrees at 9 bases. This CDR3 comprises 14 residues. In germline, CDR1 is MGHDK, CDR2 SYGVNS. J was trimmed by 4 bases and V by 4 bases; bases with no gene match: 4. CDR3 bases: TGTGCCAGCAGTGCGGGACAGGGAAGCTATGGCTACACCTTC. Its protein is CASSAGQGSYGYTF.

This clone was counted only a few times. This rearrangement joins TRBV15 to TRBJ2-5; a weak D match, TRBD1 (6 bases). The germline V gene has CDR1 LNHNV and CDR2 YYDKDF (reference sequence). The CDR3 loop spans 14 amino acids. The ends were cut back, 2 bases at V and 3 bases at J, with 10 bases in the middle. In DNA, the CDR3 is TGTGCCACCAGCAGACCGGACAGAAAAGAGACCCAGTACTTC. It is translated as CATSRPDRKETQYF.

The chain recombines TRBV19 with TRBJ1-5, with D unresolved. With 3 bases removed from V and 5 bases from J, the gap between germline ends came to 5 bases. Germline V lookup: CDR1 LNHDA, CDR2 SQIVND (reference sequence). This CDR3 is 12 amino acids long. DNA of the CDR3: TGTGCCAGTAGTATTTCGGATCAGCCCCAGCATTTT. The encoded protein is CASSISDQPQHF.

A word on this clone: This sample also contains other DNA sequences that code for the same CDR3. The J gene is TRBJ2-5, the V gene TRBV29-1, with 7 bases aligning to TRBD2. CDR1 and CDR2 (germline): SQVTM, ANQGSEA. The CDR3 loop spans 12 amino acids. V shed 4 bases and J 2 bases; nucleotides not matched to a gene: 1. The CDR3, as DNA: TGCAGCGTTGGGGAGGGACAAGAGACCCAGTACTTC. This codes for CSVGEGQETQYF.

This chain uses TRBV7-2 with TRBJ2-3, with D tentatively TRBD2 (5 bases). Trimming took off 2 bases at V and 0 bases at J, with 6 bases between the two ends. In germline, CDR1 is SGHTA, CDR2 FQGNSA. The CDR3 has 14 residues. The CDR3 here is CASSLWTSTDTQYF. CDR3 nucleotide sequence: TGTGCCAGCAGCTTATGGACTAGCACAGATACGCAGTATTTT.

The chain is built from TRBV5-1 and TRBJ2-1; weak D call: TRBD2 (6 bases). Germline CDR1 is SGHRS and CDR2 is YFSETQ. Trimming removed 3 bases from V and 1 base from J, with 14 bases in between. The CDR3 runs to 16 residues. The CDR3 here is CASSSQEAGSYNEQFF. Here the CDR3 DNA reads TGCGCCAGCAGCTCACAAGAGGCGGGGTCCTACAATGAGCAGTTCTTC.

The CDR3 is CASSFQGGQYEQYV. For the CDR3, the DNA is TGCGCCAGCAGCTTCCAGGGGGGTCAATACGAGCAGTACGTC. The chain carries TRBV5-1 and TRBJ2-7, with D maybe TRBD1 (7 bases). CDR3 length: 14 residues. V lost 2 bases and J 4 bases, leaving 13 bases between the germline ends. Per germline, CDR1 SGHRS and CDR2 YFSETQ.

The chain uses TRBV4-1 and TRBJ2-7, with D possibly being TRBD1 (6 bases). Germline V gives CDR1 MGHRA, CDR2 YSYEKL. The V and J ends lost 3 bases and 2 bases respectively, with 14 bases between them. This CDR3 has 15 residues. CDR3 loop: CASSQARQVAYEQYF. CDR3 nucleotide sequence: TGCGCCAGCAGCCAGGCTAGACAGGTCGCCTACGAGCAGTACTTC.

This chain links TRBV11-2 with TRBJ1-5, with 8 bases fitting TRBD1. This CDR3 contains 16 residues. The V segment lost 1 base and the J segment 2 bases; nucleotides outside the gene matches: 4. Germline V gene data show CDR1 as SGHAT and CDR2 as FQNNGV. In nucleotides, the CDR3 is TGTGCCAGCAGCTTAGCAGGGGGCACAGGCAATCAGCCCCAGCATTTT. Residues: CASSLAGGTGNQPQHF.

The V and J genes are TRBV4-3 and TRBJ1-1; TRBD1 might be the D (5 bases). V was cut by 5 bases and J by 1 base, with 8 bases left in between. The CDR3 contains 13 residues. CDR1 LGHNA and CDR2 YSLEER come from the germline V gene. The CDR3, as DNA: TGCGCCAGCAGCAGGACAACGAACACTGAAGCTTTCTTT. It specifies CASSRTTNTEAFF.

To note about this clone: A junction boundary mismatches the germline segment, possibly from a read error. This sample also contains other DNA sequences that code for the same CDR3. This chain connects TRBV7-2 to TRBJ2-3; possibly TRBD1 for D (6 bases). The CDR3 spans 15 residues. The germline V gene has CDR1 SGHTA and CDR2 FQGNSA. The CDR3 protein is CASSRSGQSTDTQYF. CDR3 coding DNA: TGTGCCAGCAGCAGAAGCGGACAGAGCACAGATACGCAGTACTTT.

The chain uses TRBV5-4 and TRBJ2-5, with 14 bases matching TRBD2. The V gene's germline CDR1 is SGHNT and CDR2 YYREEE (reference sequence). V shed 4 bases and J 5 bases; nucleotides not matched to a gene: 4. This CDR3 region has 15 residues. CDR3 sequence reads: CASSQTSGGAETQYF. The CDR3 DNA reads TGTGCCAGCAGCCAGACTAGCGGGGGGGCTGAGACCCAGTACTTC. Filled out from reference TRBV5-4 and TRBJ2-5, the complete variable domain reads ETGVTQSPTHLIKTRGQQVTLRCSSQSGHNTVSWYQQALGQGPQFIFQYYREEENGRGNFPPRFSGLQFPNYSSELNVNALELDDSALYLCASSQTSGGAETQYFGPGTRLLVL.

The V gene is TRBV5-4, the J gene TRBJ2-3; 12 bases line up with TRBD2. Germline assignment: CDR1 SGHNT and CDR2 YYREEE (reference sequence). The CDR3 loop spans 16 amino acids. The junction had 4 bases not matched to a gene; V was cut back by 3 bases and J by 2 bases. The CDR3, as DNA: TGTGCCAGCAGCTCCCGGACTAGCGGGGACACAGATACGCAGTATTTT. This codes for CASSSRTSGDTDTQYF.

This chain uses TRBV11-2 with TRBJ2-7; D remains ambiguous. The CDR3 has 12 residues. Trimming cost V 6 bases and J 4 bases, with 10 bases left between them. CDR1 SGHAT and CDR2 FQNNGV come from the germline V gene. The CDR3 loop reads CASSSRRYEQYV. DNA for the CDR3: TGTGCCAGCAGTTCAAGACGATACGAGCAGTACGTC.

The table lists this clone with a few counts. This rearrangement joins TRBV11-2 to TRBJ2-6, with unresolved D. V was cut by 7 bases and J by 4 bases, with 17 bases left in between. The CDR3 length is 16 residues. Germline loops: CDR1 SGHAT, CDR2 FQNNGV. CDR3 DNA sequence: TGTGCCAGCACCCTACTCGGTTCTAGAGGGGCCAACGTCCTGACTTTC. It is translated as CASTLLGSRGANVLTF.